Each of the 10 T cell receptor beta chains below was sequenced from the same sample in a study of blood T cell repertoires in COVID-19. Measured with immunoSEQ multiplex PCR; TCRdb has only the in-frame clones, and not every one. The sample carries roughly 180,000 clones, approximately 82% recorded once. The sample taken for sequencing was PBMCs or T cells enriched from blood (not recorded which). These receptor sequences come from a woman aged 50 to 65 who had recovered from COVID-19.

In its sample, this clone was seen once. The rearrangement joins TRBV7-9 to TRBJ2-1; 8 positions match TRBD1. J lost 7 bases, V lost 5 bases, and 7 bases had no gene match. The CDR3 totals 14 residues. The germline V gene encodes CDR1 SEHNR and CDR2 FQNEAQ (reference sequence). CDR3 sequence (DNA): TGTGCCAGCAGCATGCTTCAGGGGGCAAATGAGCAGTTCTTC. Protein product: CASSMLQGANEQFF. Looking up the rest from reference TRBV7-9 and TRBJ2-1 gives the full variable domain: DTGVSQNPRHKITKRGQNVTFRCDPISEHNRLYWYRQTLGQGPEFLTYFQNEAQLEKSRLLSDRFSAERPKGSFSTLEIQRTEQGDSAMYLCASSMLQGANEQFFGPGTRLTVL.

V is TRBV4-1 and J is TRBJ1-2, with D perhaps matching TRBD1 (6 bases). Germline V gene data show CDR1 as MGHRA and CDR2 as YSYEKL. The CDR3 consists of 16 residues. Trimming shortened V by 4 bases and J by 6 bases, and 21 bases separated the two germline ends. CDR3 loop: CASSLGGGGGRDGYTF. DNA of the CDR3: TGCGCCAGCAGCCTAGGGGGTGGTGGGGGCCGAGATGGCTACACCTTC.

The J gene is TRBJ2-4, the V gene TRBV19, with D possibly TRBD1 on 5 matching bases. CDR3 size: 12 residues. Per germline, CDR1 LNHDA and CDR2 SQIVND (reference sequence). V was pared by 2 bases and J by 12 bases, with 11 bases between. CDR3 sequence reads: CASSISQGSQYF. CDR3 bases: TGTGCCAGTAGTATATCTCAGGGTTCTCAGTACTTC.

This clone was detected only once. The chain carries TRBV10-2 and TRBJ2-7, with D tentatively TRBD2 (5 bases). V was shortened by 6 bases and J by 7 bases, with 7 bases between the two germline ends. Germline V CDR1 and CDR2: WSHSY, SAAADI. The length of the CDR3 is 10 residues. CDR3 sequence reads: CASRRGEQYV. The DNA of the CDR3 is TGCGCCAGCAGGCGAGGGGAGCAGTACGTC.

The CDR3 sequence: CASSENPGTVTEAFF. As DNA, the CDR3 is TGTGCCAGCAGCGAAAACCCCGGGACAGTCACTGAAGCTTTCTTT. The chain is built from TRBV7-2 and TRBJ1-1; the match to TRBD1 covers 7 bases. Germline V gene lookup returns CDR1 SGHTA and CDR2 FQGNSA. CDR3 size: 15 residues. J was trimmed by 4 bases and V by 5 bases; bases with no gene match: 10.

The CDR3 DNA is TGTGCCAGCAGCCGAAGACTAGCGGCAACCTCCTACGAGCAGTACGTC. Protein sequence: CASSRRLAATSYEQYV. This chain connects TRBV5-5 to TRBJ2-7, with 9 bases fitting TRBD2. V shed 4 bases, J shed 0 bases, and the junction held 8 bases outside the gene matches. The V gene's germline CDR1 is SGHKS and CDR2 YYEKEE (reference sequence). CDR3 length: 16 residues.

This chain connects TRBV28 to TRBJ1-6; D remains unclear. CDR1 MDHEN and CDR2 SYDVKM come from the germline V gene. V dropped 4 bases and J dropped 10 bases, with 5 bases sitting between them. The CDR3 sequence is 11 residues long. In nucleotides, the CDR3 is TGTGCCAGCAGTTATCGGTCACCCCTCCACTTT. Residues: CASSYRSPLHF.

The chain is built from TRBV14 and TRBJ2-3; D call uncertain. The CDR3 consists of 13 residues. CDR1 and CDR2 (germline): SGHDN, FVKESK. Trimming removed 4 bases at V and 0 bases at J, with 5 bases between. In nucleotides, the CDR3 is TGTGCCAGCAGCCCTACTAGCACAGATACGCAGTATTTT. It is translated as CASSPTSTDTQYF. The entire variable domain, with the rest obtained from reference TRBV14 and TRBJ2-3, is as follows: EAGVTQFPSHSVIEKGQTVTLRCDPISGHDNLYWYRRVMGKEIKFLLHFVKESKQDESGMPNNRFLAERTGGTYSTLKVQPAELEDSGVYFCASSPTSTDTQYFGPGTRLTVL.

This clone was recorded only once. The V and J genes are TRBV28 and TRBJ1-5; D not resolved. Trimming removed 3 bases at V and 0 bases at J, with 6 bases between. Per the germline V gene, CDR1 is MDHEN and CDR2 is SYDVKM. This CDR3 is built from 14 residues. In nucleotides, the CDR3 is TGTGCCAGCAGTTTTCTGGCTAGCAATCAGCCCCAGCATTTT. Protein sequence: CASSFLASNQPQHF.

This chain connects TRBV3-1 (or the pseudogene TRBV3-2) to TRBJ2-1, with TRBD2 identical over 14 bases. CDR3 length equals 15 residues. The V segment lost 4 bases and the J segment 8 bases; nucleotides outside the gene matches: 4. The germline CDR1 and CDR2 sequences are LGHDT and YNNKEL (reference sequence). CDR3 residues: CASSPGLAGVYEQFF. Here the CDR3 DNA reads TGTGCCAGCAGCCCGGGACTAGCGGGGGTCTATGAGCAGTTCTTC.